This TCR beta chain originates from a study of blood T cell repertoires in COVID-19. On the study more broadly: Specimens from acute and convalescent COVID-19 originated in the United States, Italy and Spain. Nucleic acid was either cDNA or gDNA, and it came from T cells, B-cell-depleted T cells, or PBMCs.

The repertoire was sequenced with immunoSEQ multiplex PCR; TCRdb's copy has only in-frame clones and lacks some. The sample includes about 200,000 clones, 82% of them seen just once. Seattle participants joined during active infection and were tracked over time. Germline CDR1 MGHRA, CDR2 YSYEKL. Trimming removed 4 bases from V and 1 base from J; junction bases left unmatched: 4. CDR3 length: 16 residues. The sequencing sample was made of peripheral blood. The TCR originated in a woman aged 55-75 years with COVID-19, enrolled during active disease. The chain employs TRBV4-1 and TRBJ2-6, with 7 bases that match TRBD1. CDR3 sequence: CASSLQQGSGANVLTF. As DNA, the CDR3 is TGCGCCAGCAGCCTTCAACAGGGGTCTGGGGCCAACGTCCTGACTTTC.